This T cell receptor beta chain is from a study of blood T cell repertoires in COVID-19. Study context: The United States, Italy and Spain supplied acute and convalescent COVID-19 samples. Sources were T cells, B-cell-depleted T cells, or PBMCs; the material itself was cDNA or gDNA.

Per the original data handling: Amplifying reference gene primers gave estimates of nucleated cell counts. Some clones are missing from TCRdb's copy, which holds only in-frame ones; the method was immunoSEQ multiplex PCR. That table is the source of V, J and clone size, and D and trimming were worked out from the DNA. The table shows around 41,000 clones, with roughly four fifths occurring only once. The ends were cut back, 4 bases at V and 3 bases at J, with 13 bases in the middle. CDR3 length equals 15 residues. In germline, CDR1 is MDHEN, CDR2 SYDVKM. V usage is TRBV28 and J usage is TRBJ1-5; no firm D call. The source is a woman aged 80 or over with acute or convalescent COVID-19. Specimen: peripheral blood. The CDR3 loop is CASSSPPGSNQPQHF. DNA for the CDR3: TGTGCCAGCAGTTCTCCACCCGGGTCCAATCAGCCCCAGCATTTT.